One and the same sample provided the 27 T cell receptor beta chains below, sequenced in a study of cytomegalovirus exposure and HLA in healthy donors. Primers for the PCR totalled 60 Vbeta and 13 Jbeta. Generated by immunoSEQ multiplex PCR, the TCRdb table keeps only in-frame clones and is missing some. The data show 200,000 or so clones, about three quarters seen once. Sequencing input: PBMCs. The source of these receptors is a man in his forties in good health and CMV-seronegative.

The chain carries TRBV7-9 and TRBJ2-1; tentatively, D is TRBD2 (6 bases). The CDR3 runs to 14 residues. V lost 11 bases, J lost 8 bases, and 22 bases lay in between. Germline V gene lookup returns CDR1 SEHNR and CDR2 FQNEAQ (reference sequence). The CDR3 sequence: CAFQGARGRDEQFF. Written as DNA, the CDR3 is TGTGCCTTTCAGGGAGCGCGGGGACGAGATGAGCAGTTCTTC.

This clone was recorded a few times. The rearrangement joins TRBV7-6 to TRBJ2-1; maybe TRBD1 (5 bases). CDR1 is SGHVS and CDR2 is FNYEAQ in the germline V gene. There are 13 residues in the CDR3. V was shortened by 5 bases and J by 7 bases, with 12 bases between the two germline ends. The CDR3 DNA sequence: TGTGCCAGCAGCCGACAGCCTCAAAATGAGCAGTTCTTC. This codes for CASSRQPQNEQFF.

The V call is TRBV5-4, the J call TRBJ2-5, with D tentatively TRBD2 (7 bases). The CDR3 is 15 amino acids. Germline values: CDR1 SGHNT, CDR2 YYREEE (reference sequence). V gave up 0 bases and J gave up 4 bases, with 13 bases separating them. DNA for the CDR3: TGTGCCAGCAGCTTGGAGGGCGGGGGCGGAGAGACCCAGTACTTC. The encoded protein is CASSLEGGGGETQYF. Filled out from reference TRBV5-4 and TRBJ2-5, the complete variable domain reads ETGVTQSPTHLIKTRGQQVTLRCSSQSGHNTVSWYQQALGQGPQFIFQYYREEENGRGNFPPRFSGLQFPNYSSELNVNALELDDSALYLCASSLEGGGGETQYFGPGTRLLVL.

The chain recombines TRBV5-1 with TRBJ1-4; no clear D gene. V was cut by 0 bases and J by 2 bases, with 5 bases left in between. CDR1 is SGHRS and CDR2 is YFSETQ in the germline V gene. The length of the CDR3 is 14 residues. The CDR3 DNA reads TGCGCCAGCAGCTTGGCCCAGACTAATGAAAAACTGTTTTTT. This gives the protein CASSLAQTNEKLFF. Variable domain in full (rest from reference TRBV5-1 and TRBJ1-4): KAGVTQTPRYLIKTRGQQVTLSCSPISGHRSVSWYQQTPGQGLQFLFEYFSETQRNKGNFPGRFSGRQFSNSRSEMNVSTLELGDSALYLCASSLAQTNEKLFFGSGTQLSVL.

The chain carries TRBV5-1 and TRBJ2-5; 10 nucleotides agree with TRBD1. From germline, CDR1 is SGHRS and CDR2 YFSETQ. CDR3 length equals 15 residues. Trimming took 3 bases from V and 1 from J; bases not matched to a gene: 3. CDR3 residues: CASSWRTGGQETQYF. CDR3 sequence (DNA): TGCGCCAGCAGCTGGAGGACAGGGGGCCAAGAGACCCAGTACTTC.

This chain joins TRBV7-9 and TRBJ2-5; 7 bases are shared with TRBD1. The V gene end was trimmed by 6 bases and the J gene end by 1 base; junction bases not matched to a gene: 11. This CDR3 region has 16 residues. Germline V gene lookup returns CDR1 SEHNR and CDR2 FQNEAQ (reference sequence). The DNA of the CDR3 is TGTGCCAGCAGGGGGGACGACAGGGACCTCCAAGAGACCCAGTACTTC. This translates into CASRGDDRDLQETQYF.

The rearrangement uses TRBV9 and TRBJ2-3, with TRBD2 matching 9 bases. This CDR3 contains 17 residues. Germline V gene data show CDR1 as SGDLS and CDR2 as YYNGEE. Trimming took 4 bases from V and 3 from J; bases not matched to a gene: 12. The chain's CDR3 is CASSLFTSGSTTDTQYF. The DNA for the CDR3 is TGTGCCAGCAGCCTTTTCACTAGCGGGTCTACGACAGATACGCAGTATTTT.

As concerns this clone: Other DNA variants within this sample encode the same CDR3. J is TRBJ2-5 and V is TRBV19, with a possible D match to TRBD1 (6 bases). The J call may not be correct, given that the DNA end is closer to TRBJ2-7. Germline V gives CDR1 LNHDA, CDR2 SQIVND (reference sequence). The CDR3 covers 13 residues. The CDR3 coding sequence is TGTGCCAGTAGTATGGGCAGGGGCTACGAGCAGTACTTC. The encoded protein is CASSMGRGYEQYF.

V gene TRBV5-4 combines with J gene TRBJ1-1; 7 positions agree with TRBD1. Germline V gene lookup returns CDR1 SGHNT and CDR2 YYREEE (reference sequence). CDR3 length: 13 residues. After removal of 4 bases from V and 4 bases from J, the junction contained 4 bases not matched to a gene. The CDR3 coding sequence is TGTGCCAGCAGCCTGACAGGGTTCACTGAAGCTTTCTTT. This translates into CASSLTGFTEAFF.

Of note for this clone: The identical CDR3 is also encoded by other nucleotide sequences in the sample. The chain uses TRBV2 and TRBJ1-5; tentative D call: TRBD1 (6 bases). Trimming took off 4 bases at V and 2 bases at J, with 6 bases between the two ends. The CDR3 contains 13 residues. Germline values: CDR1 SNHLY, CDR2 FYNNEI. This CDR3 reads CASSGTGNQPQHF. CDR3 nucleotide sequence: TGTGCCAGCAGTGGGACAGGCAATCAGCCCCAGCATTTT.

About this clone itself: Other DNA sequences within the sample encode an identical CDR3. This chain uses TRBV28 with TRBJ2-6, with D hard to call. Germline lookup yields CDR1 MDHEN and CDR2 SYDVKM. The CDR3 contains 14 residues. V shed 5 bases and J shed 6 bases, with 11 bases lying between them. The CDR3 here is CASSTVLEANVLTF. In nucleotides, the CDR3 is TGTGCCAGCAGTACAGTACTGGAGGCCAACGTCCTGACTTTC.

The chain carries TRBV11-2 and TRBJ2-5; possibly TRBD2 for D (6 bases). The tail of the sequence fits TRBJ2-7 better, so the J call may be wrong. The germline CDR1 and CDR2 sequences are SGHAT and FQNNGV. CDR3 length: 13 residues. CDR3 sequence (DNA): TGTGCCAGCAGCTTAGAGACTAGCTACGAGCAGTACTTC. It is translated as CASSLETSYEQYF.

The V and J genes are TRBV4-3 and TRBJ2-1; 12 bases align to TRBD1. The CDR3 covers 18 residues. The V gene end was trimmed by 0 bases and the J gene end by 7 bases; junction bases not matched to a gene: 10. Germline CDR1 reads LGHNA; CDR2 reads YSLEER. The CDR3, as DNA: TGCGCCAGCAGCCAAGATTCCTCCGGGACAGGGGGCAAGAATGAGCAGTTCTTC. It yields the protein CASSQDSSGTGGKNEQFF.

This chain links TRBV10-2 with TRBJ1-2, with D maybe TRBD1 (5 bases). The V end was cut by 8 bases, the J end by 3 bases, with 13 bases between. The CDR3 has 13 residues. Germline V lookup: CDR1 WSHSY, CDR2 SAAADI. The DNA of the CDR3 is TGCGCCAGCCGGGACTCCGGGTACTATGGCTACACCTTC. It translates to CASRDSGYYGYTF.

The gene calls are TRBV7-9 and TRBJ2-3; 9 bases are shared with TRBD2. V gave up 0 bases and J gave up 9 bases; unmatched junction bases: 4. This CDR3 has 14 residues. The germline gives CDR1 SEHNR, CDR2 FQNEAQ (reference sequence). This CDR3 reads CASSLASGSGTQYF. The DNA for the CDR3 is TGTGCCAGCAGCTTAGCTAGCGGGAGTGGCACGCAGTATTTT.

The rearrangement joins TRBV6-6 to TRBJ2-1, with D tentatively TRBD1 (6 bases). V lost 9 bases and J lost 3, with 15 bases in between. The CDR3 contains 14 residues. Germline V CDR1 and CDR2: MNHNY, SVGAGI (reference sequence). The CDR3 loop reads CASTSGTLYNEQFF. The CDR3 nucleotides are TGTGCCAGTACCTCCGGGACACTCTACAATGAGCAGTTCTTC.

This clone was recorded a few times. The chain links TRBV27 to TRBJ2-7; TRBD2 aligns across 7 bases. Germline V gene data show CDR1 as MNHEY and CDR2 as SMNVEV (reference sequence). Trimming at V came to 1 base and at J to 1 base, leaving 4 bases not matched to a gene. This CDR3 is built from 15 residues. The CDR3 DNA is TGTGCCAGCAGTTTATACCCTAGCGGATCCTACGAGCAGTACTTC. It codes for CASSLYPSGSYEQYF.

The chain has TRBV15 and TRBJ2-1; the match to TRBD2 covers 12 bases. This CDR3 region has 17 residues. Trimming at V came to 1 base and at J to 5 bases, leaving 6 bases not matched to a gene. Germline loops: CDR1 LNHNV, CDR2 YYDKDF (reference sequence). CDR3 coding DNA: TGTGCCACCAGCAGAGGGCTAGCGGGAGGGCCGAACAATGAGCAGTTCTTC. Translated, it gives CATSRGLAGGPNNEQFF.

The chain employs TRBV7-8 and TRBJ2-7, with D possibly being TRBD2 (5 bases). Germline lookup yields CDR1 SGHVS and CDR2 FQNEAQ. With 0 bases removed from V and 7 bases from J, the gap between germline ends came to 16 bases. The CDR3 loop spans 15 amino acids. CDR3 bases: TGTGCCAGCAGCTTAGCGTTAACGAGGGTCGAGGAGCAGTACTTC. This gives the protein CASSLALTRVEEQYF. The whole variable domain, remainder taken from reference TRBV7-8 and TRBJ2-7, is GAGVSQSPRYKVAKRGQDVALRCDPISGHVSLFWYQQALGQGPEFLTYFQNEAQLDKSGLPSDRFFAERPEGSVSTLKIQRTQQEDSAVYLCASSLALTRVEEQYFGPGTRLTVT.

The chain couples TRBV5-4 to TRBJ2-1; D is possibly TRBD2 (5 bases). The CDR3 has 15 amino acids. V dropped 4 bases and J dropped 0 bases, with 11 bases sitting between them. The germline gives CDR1 SGHNT, CDR2 YYREEE (reference sequence). The CDR3 DNA sequence: TGTGCCAGCAGCCGCGACACTAGCTCCTACAATGAGCAGTTCTTC. Protein: CASSRDTSSYNEQFF.

Here the CDR3 DNA reads TGTGCCATCAGGACGGACAGAGACCCCAATCAGCCCCAGCATTTT. Its translation: CAIRTDRDPNQPQHF. The V call is TRBV10-3, the J call TRBJ1-5; tentative D call: TRBD1 (6 bases). Germline V gene sequence: CDR1 ENHRY, CDR2 SYGVKD. The V and J ends lost 6 bases and 3 bases respectively, with 15 bases between them. The CDR3 is 15 residues long.

The rearrangement links TRBV7-6 to TRBJ1-1; a weak D match, TRBD1 (5 bases). The CDR3 is 16 residues long. V was cut by 0 bases and J by 5 bases, with 16 bases left in between. Germline V gene data show CDR1 as SGHVS and CDR2 as FNYEAQ. The CDR3 coding sequence is TGTGCCAGCAGCTTAGCGATGGGGGGAGTAGAGACTGAAGCTTTCTTT. This gives the protein CASSLAMGGVETEAFF.

The chain couples TRBV4-1 to TRBJ2-1, with 9 bases identical to TRBD1. The CDR3 has 17 residues. Germline loops: CDR1 MGHRA, CDR2 YSYEKL. Germline trimming cut 9 bases from V and 2 bases from J; bases unmatched to any gene: 14. CDR3 region: CASAEVTGGSPYNEQFF. CDR3 bases: TGCGCCAGTGCCGAGGTGACAGGGGGGTCCCCCTACAATGAGCAGTTCTTC.

J is TRBJ2-1 and V is TRBV5-1, with 10 positions matching TRBD2. The CDR3 totals 14 residues. From germline, CDR1 is SGHRS and CDR2 YFSETQ. V was clipped by 4 bases and J by 9 bases; unmatched bases: 7. Written as DNA, the CDR3 is TGCGCCAGCAGCCACGGACTAGCGGTTCGTGAGCAGTTCTTC. Its translation: CASSHGLAVREQFF.

The rearrangement links TRBV29-1 to TRBJ2-7; 10 bases agree with TRBD2. The CDR3 is 15 amino acids. The V gene end was trimmed by 4 bases and the J gene end by 0 bases; junction bases not matched to a gene: 6. Germline V lookup: CDR1 SQVTM, CDR2 ANQGSEA. Here the CDR3 reads CSVVGLAGDSYEQYF. CDR3 nucleotides: TGCAGCGTTGTAGGGCTAGCGGGGGACTCCTACGAGCAGTACTTC.

The rearrangement joins TRBV7-8 to TRBJ2-5; tentative D call: TRBD1 (6 bases). This CDR3 comprises 13 residues. The V gene's germline CDR1 is SGHVS and CDR2 FQNEAQ. V lost 6 bases to trimming and J lost 5 bases, with 13 bases between them. CDR3 protein: CASRSTGPETQYF. For the CDR3, the DNA is TGTGCCAGCAGATCAACAGGGCCGGAGACCCAGTACTTC.

The chain is built from TRBV15 and TRBJ1-4; weak D call: TRBD1 (5 bases). Between the trimmed V and J ends, which lost 0 bases and 5 bases, there was a span of 10 bases. The CDR3 length is 15 residues. Germline assignment: CDR1 LNHNV and CDR2 YYDKDF (reference sequence). The CDR3 region has the DNA TGTGCCACCAGCAGAGAGGACACTCGAAATGAAAAACTGTTTTTT. Translation gives CATSREDTRNEKLFF.